This T cell receptor (beta chain) was observed in a study of blood T cell repertoires in COVID-19. V shed 5 bases and J 9 bases; nucleotides not matched to a gene: 9. CDR1 KGHSH and CDR2 LQKENI come from the germline V gene. CDR3 length: 16 residues. Clones were sequenced by immunoSEQ multiplex PCR, and TCRdb holds only the in-frame ones, with some missing. This table holds 63,000 or so clones, roughly 86% found once. The receptor was isolated from an older man with active COVID-19. The chain links TRBV18 to TRBJ2-4; the match to TRBD2 covers 14 bases. Sequencing used peripheral blood. CDR3 DNA: TGTGCCAGCTCAGCGACTAGCGGGAGGGCCGCGGGCATTCAGTACTTC. It yields the protein CASSATSGRAAGIQYF.